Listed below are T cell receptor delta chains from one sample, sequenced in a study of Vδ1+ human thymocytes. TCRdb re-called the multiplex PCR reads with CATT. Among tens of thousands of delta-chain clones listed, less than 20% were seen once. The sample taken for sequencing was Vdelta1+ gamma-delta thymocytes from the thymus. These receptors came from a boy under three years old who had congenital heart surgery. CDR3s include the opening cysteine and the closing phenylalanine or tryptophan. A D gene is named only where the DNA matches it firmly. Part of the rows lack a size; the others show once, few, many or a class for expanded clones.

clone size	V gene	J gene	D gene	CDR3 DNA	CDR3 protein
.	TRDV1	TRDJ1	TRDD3	TGTGCTCTTGGGGGGGATACCGGACTCATCTTT	CALGGDTGLIF
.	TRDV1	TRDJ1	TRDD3	TGTGCTCTTGGGGAACCCTTCGAGCCTGGGGGAATTCCTTCGTACACCGATAAACTCATCTTT	CALGEPFEPGGIPSYTDKLIF
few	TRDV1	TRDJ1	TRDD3	TGTGCTCTTGGGGAACTTCCCCTTTTTCTACGAGCCTGGGGGATGAACACCGATAAACTCATCTTT	CALGELPLFLRAWGMNTDKLIF
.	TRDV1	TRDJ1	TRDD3	TGTGCTCTTGGGTCGCCAAGGGGCTTCCTTAGAGATTACTGGGGGACCCCCATTACGACCGATAAACTCATCTTT	CALGSPRGFLRDYWGTPITTDKLIF
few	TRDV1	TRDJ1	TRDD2	TGTGCTCTTGGGGATTGGCCTTCCTACCCCCTGGGACAATCCCCTGCCGATAAACTCATCTTT	CALGDWPSYPLGQSPADKLIF
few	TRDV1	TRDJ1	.	TGTGCTCTTGGGGAACTAGTCCTTTCCGATAAACTCATCTTT	CALGELVLSDKLIF
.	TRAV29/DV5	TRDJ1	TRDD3	TGTGCAGCAGGCCTTCCTTGCCCCTTATTACTGGGGGATACATCGGGCAACGATAAACTCATCTTT	CAAGLPCPLLLGDTSGNDKLIF
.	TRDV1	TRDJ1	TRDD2	TGTGCTCTTGCGGAACCTTCCTCCATGCCGGGGGCCACGTACACCGATAAACTCATCTTT	CALAEPSSMPGATYTDKLIF
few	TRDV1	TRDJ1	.	TGTGCTCTTGGGCTCTCGGGCTGGCGATCGTACACCGATAAACTCATCTTT	CALGLSGWRSYTDKLIF
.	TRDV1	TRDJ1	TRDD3	TGTGCTCTGGTTAGTGTCCCATACTGGGGGATACGCCAATACACCGATAAACTCATCTTT	CALVSVPYWGIRQYTDKLIF
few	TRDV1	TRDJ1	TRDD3	TGTGCTCTTGGGGAATCGAACTGGGGGTGGTACACCGATAAACTCATCTTT	CALGESNWGWYTDKLIF
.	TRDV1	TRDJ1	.	TGTGCTCTTGGGGATTTTTCCTCCCCAGACGGTCGCACCGATAAACTCATCTTT	CALGDFSSPDGRTDKLIF
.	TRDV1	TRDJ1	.	TGTGCTCTTGGCGAAAATACGTACTGCGCTTTTACCGATAAACTCATCTTT	CALGENTYCAFTDKLIF
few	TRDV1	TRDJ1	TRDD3	TGTGCTCTTGGGGAACTCCTGGGGGTTTCCTGGTACACCGATAAACTCATCTTT	CALGELLGVSWYTDKLIF
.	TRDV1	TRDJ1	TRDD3	TGTGCTCTTGGGGAAGTCCGGGGGATAGCCGAGTACACCGATAAACTCATCTTT	CALGEVRGIAEYTDKLIF
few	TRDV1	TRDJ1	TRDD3	TGTGCTCTTGGGGAACGACCAACAGGGACCTGGGGGATCGGTAAACTCATCTTT	CALGERPTGTWGIGKLIF
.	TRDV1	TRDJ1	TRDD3	TGTGCTCTTGGGGATTTCCCGTACTGGGGGAAGTACACCGATAAACTCATCTTT	CALGDFPYWGKYTDKLIF
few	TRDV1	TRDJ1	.	TGTGCTCTTGGGGAGCCGTCGAACGATAAACTCATCTTT	CALGEPSNDKLIF
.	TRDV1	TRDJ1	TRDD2	TGTGCTCTTGGGCAAGCCTTCCTACGGTGGTTCCCCGAGGAACTCATCTTT	CALGQAFLRWFPEELIF
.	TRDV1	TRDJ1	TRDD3	TGTGCTCTTGGGCAACCTATGGGGGATTCGGTCTCTTACACCGATAAACTCATCTTT	CALGQPMGDSVSYTDKLIF
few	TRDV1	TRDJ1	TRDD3	TGTGCTCTTGGGGAAGTGAACCCCCGTACTGGGGGATACGCAGACACCGATAAACTCATCTTT	CALGEVNPRTGGYADTDKLIF
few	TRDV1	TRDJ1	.	TGTGCTCTTGGGGAACGTTCTGGAAAACTCATCTTT	CALGERSGKLIF
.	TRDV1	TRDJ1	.	TGTGCTCTTGTGGAGGGGGCCACGGAGACGAGAGTCTTCTGGGGATACACCGATAAACTCATCTTT	CALVEGATETRVFWGYTDKLIF
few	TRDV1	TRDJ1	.	TGTGCTCTTGGGGAGACCCCCGCCTTCCTACGGACGGGCTGTGGGGGATACGATAAACTCATCTTT	CALGETPAFLRTGCGGYDKLIF
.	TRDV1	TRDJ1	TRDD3	TGTGCTCTTGGGGGACTGGGGGCCACCGATAAACTCATCTTT	CALGGLGATDKLIF
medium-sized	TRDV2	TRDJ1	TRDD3	TGTGCCTGTGACACCGAGGTGGGATACCCCACCGATAAACTCATCTTT	CACDTEVGYPTDKLIF
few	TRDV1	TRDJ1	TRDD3	TGTGCTCTTGGGGGTCTTCCTTCCCCCGTACTGGGGGTGACCGATAAACTCATCTTT	CALGGLPSPVLGVTDKLIF
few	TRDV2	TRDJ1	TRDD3	TGTGCCTGTGACTGGGGGATTAACACCGATAAACTCATCTTT	CACDWGINTDKLIF
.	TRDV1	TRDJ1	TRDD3	TGTGCTCTTGGGGAACGATCGTCCTACTGGGGGATCCCATACACCGATAAACTCATCTTT	CALGERSSYWGIPYTDKLIF
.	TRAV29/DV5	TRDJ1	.	TGTGCAGCACCCGTGAGCTCCACCCCCCACTACACCGATAAACTCATCTTT	CAAPVSSTPHYTDKLIF
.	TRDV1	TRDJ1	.	TGTGCTCTTGGGGAACCATTCCCTATCCCATGGGGGTCGTACACCGATAAACTCATCTTT	CALGEPFPIPWGSYTDKLIF
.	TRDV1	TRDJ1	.	TGTGCTCTTGGGGAAAAGCTCGGCTATTCTGGGGACTACACCGATAAACTCATCTTT	CALGEKLGYSGDYTDKLIF
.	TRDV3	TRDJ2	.	TGTGCCTTTCCTTATTTGACAGCACAACTCTTCTTT	CAFPYLTAQLFF
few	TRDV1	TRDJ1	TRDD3	TGTGCTCTTGGGGAACGGACCTACGTGGGCTGGGGGATCCCATACACCGATAAACTCATCTTT	CALGERTYVGWGIPYTDKLIF
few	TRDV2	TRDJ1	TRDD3	TGTGCCTGTGATACAACTCATTTTTGGGGGACGGGGGAACTCATCTTT	CACDTTHFWGTGELIF
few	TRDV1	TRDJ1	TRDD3	TGTGCTCTTGGGTCTCCCACTCCGGTACTGGGGGATCCCACGTACACCGATAAACTCATCTTT	CALGSPTPVLGDPTYTDKLIF
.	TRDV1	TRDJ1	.	TGTGCTCTTGGGTCACGCGTTGCGACCGATAAACTCATCTTT	CALGSRVATDKLIF
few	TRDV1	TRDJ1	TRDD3	TGTGCTCTTGGGGAACGGGACCTACTCTATCCTCTGGGGGATACCCTCCCGATCAACACCGATAAACTCATCTTT	CALGERDLLYPLGDTLPINTDKLIF
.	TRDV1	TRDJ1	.	TGTGCTCTTGGGGAACGAGGGGGGACTGGGCCCGATGGCGATAAACTCATCTTT	CALGERGGTGPDGDKLIF
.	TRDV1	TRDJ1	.	TGTGCTCTTGGGGGAGGGGGACGCCTCGATAAACTCATCTTT	CALGGGGRLDKLIF
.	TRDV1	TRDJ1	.	TGTGCTCTTGGGGAAGGACCTACCCCACTGGAAAATAAACACATCTTT	CALGEGPTPLENKHIF
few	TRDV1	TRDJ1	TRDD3	TGTGCTCTTGGGGGTCCCCGAACTGACTGGGGGATACGCCGTGGGGATAAACTCATCTTT	CALGGPRTDWGIRRGDKLIF
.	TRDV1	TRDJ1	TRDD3	TGTGCTCTTGGGGAAAAAATTCCGAGTTGGGGGATACCAGCCGATAAACTCATCTTT	CALGEKIPSWGIPADKLIF
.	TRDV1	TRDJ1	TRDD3	TGTGCTCTTGGGGAAGTTGGGGGAACGGTGCACACCGATAAACTCATCTTT	CALGEVGGTVHTDKLIF
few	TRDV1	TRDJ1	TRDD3	TGTGCTCTTGGCCTACAGGGACCCCAATTACTGGGGGTTCCCGATAAACTCATCTTT	CALGLQGPQLLGVPDKLIF
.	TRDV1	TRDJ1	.	TGTGCTCTTGGGGAACTAGGTCCCGCAACCTTCCCCCACGGCGGGGATTTTGTAGGGACCGATAAACTCATCTTT	CALGELGPATFPHGGDFVGTDKLIF
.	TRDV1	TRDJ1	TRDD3	TGTGCTCTTGGGGAACTAGGCATACTGGGGGTTCTGTACACCGATAAACTCATCTTT	CALGELGILGVLYTDKLIF
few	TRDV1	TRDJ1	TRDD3	TGTGCTCTTGGGGAGGGATCCTACAGGGTACTGGGGGATACGGACCCCGATAAACTCATCTTT	CALGEGSYRVLGDTDPDKLIF
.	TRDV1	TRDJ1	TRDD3	TGTGCTCTTGGGGAACGGCCTTCCCCCTATACTGGGGGACCCAACACCGATAAACTCATCTTT	CALGERPSPYTGGPNTDKLIF